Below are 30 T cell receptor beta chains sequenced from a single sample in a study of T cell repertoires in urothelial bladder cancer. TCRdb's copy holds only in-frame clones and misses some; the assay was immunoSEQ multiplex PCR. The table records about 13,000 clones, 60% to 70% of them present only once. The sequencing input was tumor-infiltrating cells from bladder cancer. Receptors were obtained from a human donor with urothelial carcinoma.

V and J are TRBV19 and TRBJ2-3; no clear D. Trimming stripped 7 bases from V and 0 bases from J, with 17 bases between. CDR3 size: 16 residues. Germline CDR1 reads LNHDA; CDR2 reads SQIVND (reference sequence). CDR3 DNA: TGTGCCAGTACGCGGTGGGCGGAAGCTAGCACAGATACGCAGTATTTT. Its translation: CASTRWAEASTDTQYF.

CDR3 loop: CASSAALNEQFF. The CDR3 nucleotides are TGTGCCAGCAGCGCTGCTCTCAATGAGCAGTTCTTC. The rearrangement uses TRBV7-2 and TRBJ2-1, with unresolved D. Looked up from germline, CDR1 is SGHTA and CDR2 is FQGNSA. The ends were cut back, 5 bases at V and 6 bases at J, with 8 bases in the middle. The CDR3 runs 12 residues.

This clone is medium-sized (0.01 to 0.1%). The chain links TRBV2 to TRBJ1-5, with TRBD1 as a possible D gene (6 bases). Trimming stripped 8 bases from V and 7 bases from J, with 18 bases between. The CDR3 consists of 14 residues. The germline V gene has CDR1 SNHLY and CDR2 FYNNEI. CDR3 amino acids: CASRDTFALQPQHF. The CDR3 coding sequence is TGTGCCAGCCGGGACACTTTTGCTTTACAGCCCCAGCATTTT.

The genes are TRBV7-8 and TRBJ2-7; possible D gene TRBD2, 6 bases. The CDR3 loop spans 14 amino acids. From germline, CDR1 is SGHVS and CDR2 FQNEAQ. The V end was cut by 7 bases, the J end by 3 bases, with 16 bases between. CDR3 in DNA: TGTGCCAGCACTTTTGGGGGGACCCTCTACGAGCAGTACTTC. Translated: CASTFGGTLYEQYF. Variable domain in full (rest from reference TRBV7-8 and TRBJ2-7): GAGVSQSPRYKVAKRGQDVALRCDPISGHVSLFWYQQALGQGPEFLTYFQNEAQLDKSGLPSDRFFAERPEGSVSTLKIQRTQQEDSAVYLCASTFGGTLYEQYFGPGTRLTVT.

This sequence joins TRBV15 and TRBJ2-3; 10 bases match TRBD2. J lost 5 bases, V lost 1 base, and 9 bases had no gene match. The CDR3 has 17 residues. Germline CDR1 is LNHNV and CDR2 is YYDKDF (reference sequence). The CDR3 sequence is CATSRAGSGGAGDTQYF. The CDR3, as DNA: TGTGCCACCAGCAGAGCTGGCAGCGGGGGGGCCGGAGATACGCAGTATTTT.

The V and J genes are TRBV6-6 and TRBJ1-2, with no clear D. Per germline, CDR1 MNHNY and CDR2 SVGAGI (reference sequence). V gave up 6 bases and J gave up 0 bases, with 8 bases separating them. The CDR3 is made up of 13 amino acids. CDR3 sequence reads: CASRAAANYGYTF. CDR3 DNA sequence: TGTGCCAGCAGGGCCGCAGCTAACTATGGCTACACCTTC.

For the CDR3, the DNA is TGTGCCAGCGCGGGACACAATACCTACGAGCAGTACTTC. Protein: CASAGHNTYEQYF. The J gene is TRBJ2-7, the V gene TRBV6-1, with D perhaps given as TRBD1 or TRBD2 (6 bases each). The CDR3 has 13 amino acids. The germline V and J ends were trimmed by 8 bases and 2 bases, with 13 bases remaining between them. Germline V gene lookup returns CDR1 MNHNS and CDR2 SASEGT.

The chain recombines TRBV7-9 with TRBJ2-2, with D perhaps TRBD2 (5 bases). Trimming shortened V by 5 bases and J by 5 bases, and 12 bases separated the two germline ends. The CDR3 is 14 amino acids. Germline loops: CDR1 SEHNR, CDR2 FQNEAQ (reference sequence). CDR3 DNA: TGTGCCAGCAGCCCCTACGGGGATACCGGGGAGCTGTTTTTT. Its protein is CASSPYGDTGELFF.

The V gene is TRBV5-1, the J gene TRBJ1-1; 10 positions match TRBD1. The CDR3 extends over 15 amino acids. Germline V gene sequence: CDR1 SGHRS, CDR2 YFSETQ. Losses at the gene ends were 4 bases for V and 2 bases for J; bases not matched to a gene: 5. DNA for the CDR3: TGCGCCAGCAGCCGGGGACAGGGGCCAAACACTGAAGCTTTCTTT. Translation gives CASSRGQGPNTEAFF. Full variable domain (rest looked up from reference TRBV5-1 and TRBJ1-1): KAGVTQTPRYLIKTRGQQVTLSCSPISGHRSVSWYQQTPGQGLQFLFEYFSETQRNKGNFPGRFSGRQFSNSRSEMNVSTLELGDSALYLCASSRGQGPNTEAFFGQGTRLTVV.

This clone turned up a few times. The CDR3 nucleotides read TGTGCCAGCAGCTCCGGACTAGCGGGGGCTCAGGACGAGCAGTACTTC. Translating gives CASSSGLAGAQDEQYF. The chain is built from TRBV5-8 and TRBJ2-7; 13 bases fit TRBD2. Germline CDR1 SGHTS, CDR2 YDEGEE. The CDR3 totals 16 residues. Germline trimming cut 3 bases from V and 5 bases from J; bases unmatched to any gene: 8.

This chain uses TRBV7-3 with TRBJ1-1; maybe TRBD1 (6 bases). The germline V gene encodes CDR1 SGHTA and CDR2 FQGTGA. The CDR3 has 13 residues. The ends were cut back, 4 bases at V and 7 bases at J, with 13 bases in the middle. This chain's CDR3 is CASSSSPQGEAFF. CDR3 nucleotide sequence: TGTGCCAGCAGCTCTAGCCCACAGGGTGAAGCTTTCTTT. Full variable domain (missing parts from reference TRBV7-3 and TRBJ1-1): GAGVSQTPSNKVTEKGKYVELRCDPISGHTALYWYRQSLGQGPEFLIYFQGTGAADDSGLPNDRFFAVRPEGSVSTLKIQRTERGDSAVYLCASSSSPQGEAFFGQGTRLTVV.

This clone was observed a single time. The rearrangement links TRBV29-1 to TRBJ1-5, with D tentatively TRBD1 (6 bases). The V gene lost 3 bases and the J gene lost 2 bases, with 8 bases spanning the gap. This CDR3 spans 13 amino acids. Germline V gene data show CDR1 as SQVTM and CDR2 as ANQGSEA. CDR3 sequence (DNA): TGCAGCGTTGAGACAGGAGGCAATCAGCCCCAGCATTTT. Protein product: CSVETGGNQPQHF.

CDR3 bases: TGTGCCAGCAGCCCATCCCCCAGGGGGAGTGGCACTGAAGCTTTCTTT. Translated: CASSPSPRGSGTEAFF. The V call is TRBV9, the J call TRBJ1-1; TRBD1 aligns across 7 bases. Germline loops: CDR1 SGDLS, CDR2 YYNGEE. V lost 4 bases to trimming and J lost 4 bases; unmatched junction nucleotides: 13. This CDR3 has 16 amino acids.

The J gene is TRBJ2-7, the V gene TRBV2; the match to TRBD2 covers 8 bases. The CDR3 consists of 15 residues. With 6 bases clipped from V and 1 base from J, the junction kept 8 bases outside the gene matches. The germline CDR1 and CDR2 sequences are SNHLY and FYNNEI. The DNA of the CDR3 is TGTGCCAGCAGAAACGAGCGGGGGATTTCCTACGAGCAGTACTTC. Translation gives CASRNERGISYEQYF. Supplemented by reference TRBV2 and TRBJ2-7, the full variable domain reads EPEVTQTPSHQVTQMGQEVILRCVPISNHLYFYWYRQILGQKVEFLVSFYNNEISEKSEIFDDQFSVERPDGSNFTLKIRSTKLEDSAMYFCASRNERGISYEQYFGPGTRLTVT.

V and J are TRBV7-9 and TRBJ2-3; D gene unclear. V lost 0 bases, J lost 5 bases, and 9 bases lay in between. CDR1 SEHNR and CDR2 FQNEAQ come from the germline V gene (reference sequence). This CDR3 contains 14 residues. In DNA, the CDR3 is TGTGCCAGCAGCTTAGCAGGGTGGGAAGATACGCAGTATTTT. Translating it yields CASSLAGWEDTQYF.

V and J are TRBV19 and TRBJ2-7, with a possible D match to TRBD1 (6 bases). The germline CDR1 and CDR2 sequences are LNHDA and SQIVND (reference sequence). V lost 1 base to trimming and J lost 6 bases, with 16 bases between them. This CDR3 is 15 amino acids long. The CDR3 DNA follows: TGTGCCAGTAGTATAGGGGTAAGGACAGTCGGCGAGCAGTACTTC. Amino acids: CASSIGVRTVGEQYF.

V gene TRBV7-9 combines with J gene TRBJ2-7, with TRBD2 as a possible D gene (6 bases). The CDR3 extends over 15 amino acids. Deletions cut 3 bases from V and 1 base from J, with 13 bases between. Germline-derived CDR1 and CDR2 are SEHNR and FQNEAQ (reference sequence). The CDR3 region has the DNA TGTGCCAGCAGCTTCGACATCGGGGGTTCCTACGAGCAGTACGTC. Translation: CASSFDIGGSYEQYV.

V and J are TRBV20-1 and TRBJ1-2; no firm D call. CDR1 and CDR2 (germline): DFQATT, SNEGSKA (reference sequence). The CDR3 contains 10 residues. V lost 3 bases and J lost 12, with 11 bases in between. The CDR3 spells CSASSEKHTF. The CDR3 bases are TGCAGTGCTAGTTCGGAGAAGCACACCTTC.

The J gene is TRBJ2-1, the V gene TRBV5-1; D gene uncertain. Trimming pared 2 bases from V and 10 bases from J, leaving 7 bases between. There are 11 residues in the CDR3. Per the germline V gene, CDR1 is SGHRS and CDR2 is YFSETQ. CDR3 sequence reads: CASSLSREQFF. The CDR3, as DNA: TGCGCCAGCAGCTTAAGCAGGGAGCAGTTCTTC. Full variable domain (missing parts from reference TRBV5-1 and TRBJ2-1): KAGVTQTPRYLIKTRGQQVTLSCSPISGHRSVSWYQQTPGQGLQFLFEYFSETQRNKGNFPGRFSGRQFSNSRSEMNVSTLELGDSALYLCASSLSREQFFGPGTRLTVL.

The CDR3 DNA follows: TGTGCCAGCAGCGACGTAGGAAATCCCCCCACAGATACGCAGTATTTT. Residues: CASSDVGNPPTDTQYF. V usage is TRBV9 and J usage is TRBJ2-3, with D unclear. Germline CDR1 is SGDLS and CDR2 is YYNGEE. Between the trimmed V and J ends, which lost 3 bases and 2 bases, there was a span of 16 bases. The CDR3 runs 16 residues.

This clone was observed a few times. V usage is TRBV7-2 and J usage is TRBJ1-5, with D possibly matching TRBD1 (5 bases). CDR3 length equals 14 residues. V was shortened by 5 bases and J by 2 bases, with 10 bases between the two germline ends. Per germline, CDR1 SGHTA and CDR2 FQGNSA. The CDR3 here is CASSQAGGNQPQHF. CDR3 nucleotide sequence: TGTGCCAGCAGCCAAGCGGGGGGCAATCAGCCCCAGCATTTT. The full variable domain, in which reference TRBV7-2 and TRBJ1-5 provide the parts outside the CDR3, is GAGVSQSPSNKVTEKGKDVELRCDPISGHTALYWYRQSLGQGLEFLIYFQGNSAPDKSGLPSDRFSAERTGGSVSTLTIQRTQQEDSAVYLCASSQAGGNQPQHFGDGTRLSIL.

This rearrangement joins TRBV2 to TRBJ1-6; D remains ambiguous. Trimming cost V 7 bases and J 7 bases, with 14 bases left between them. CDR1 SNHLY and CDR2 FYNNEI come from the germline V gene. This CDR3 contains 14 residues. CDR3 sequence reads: CASTVERANSPLHF. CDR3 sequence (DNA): TGTGCCAGCACCGTAGAACGGGCGAATTCACCCCTCCACTTT.

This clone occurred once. CDR3 DNA sequence: TGTGCCAGCAGCCAAGGTTACGAGCAGTACTTC. It translates to CASSQGYEQYF. The rearrangement links TRBV14 to TRBJ2-7; D is ambiguous. The germline V and J ends were trimmed by 1 base and 4 bases, with 2 bases remaining between them. This CDR3 is 11 amino acids long. CDR1 and CDR2 from the germline V gene are SGHDN and FVKESK.

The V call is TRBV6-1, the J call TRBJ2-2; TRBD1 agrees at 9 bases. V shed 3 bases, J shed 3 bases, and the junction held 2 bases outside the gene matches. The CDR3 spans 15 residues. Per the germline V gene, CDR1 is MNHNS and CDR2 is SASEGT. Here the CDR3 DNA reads TGTGCCAGCAGTGAGGGACAGGGTTACACCGGGGAGCTGTTTTTT. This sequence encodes CASSEGQGYTGELFF.

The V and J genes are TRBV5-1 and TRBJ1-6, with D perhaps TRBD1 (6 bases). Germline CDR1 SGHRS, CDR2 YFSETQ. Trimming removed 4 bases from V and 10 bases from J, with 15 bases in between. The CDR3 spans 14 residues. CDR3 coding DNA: TGCGCCAGCAGCCTGGAACAGGGTAGATCACCCCTCCACTTT. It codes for CASSLEQGRSPLHF.

CDR3 nucleotides: TGCGCCAGCAGCACAGCGGGGGGCCTAACCAGTACGCAGTATTTT. Its translation: CASSTAGGLTSTQYF. The chain uses TRBV5-1 and TRBJ2-3, with 9 bases fitting TRBD2. The CDR3 sequence is 15 residues long. CDR1 and CDR2 (germline): SGHRS, YFSETQ. The V segment lost 4 bases and the J segment 8 bases; nucleotides outside the gene matches: 11.

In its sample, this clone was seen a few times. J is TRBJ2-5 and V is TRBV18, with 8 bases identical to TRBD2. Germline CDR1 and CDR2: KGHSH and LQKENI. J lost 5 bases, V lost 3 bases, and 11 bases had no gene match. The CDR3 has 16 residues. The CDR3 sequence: CASSPSSGSAGETQYF. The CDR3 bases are TGTGCCAGCTCACCTTCTAGCGGGTCCGCCGGGGAGACCCAGTACTTC.

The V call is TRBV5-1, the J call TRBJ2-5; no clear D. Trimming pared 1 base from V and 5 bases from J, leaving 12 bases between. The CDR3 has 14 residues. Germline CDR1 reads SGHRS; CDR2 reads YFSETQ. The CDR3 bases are TGCGCCAGCAGCTTGAAAGGGTTTATGGAGACCCAGTACTTC. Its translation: CASSLKGFMETQYF.

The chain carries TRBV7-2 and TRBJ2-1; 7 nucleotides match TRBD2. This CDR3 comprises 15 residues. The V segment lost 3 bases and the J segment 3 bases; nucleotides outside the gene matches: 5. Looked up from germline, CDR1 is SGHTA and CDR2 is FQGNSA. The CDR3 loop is CASSFAGLIYNEQFF. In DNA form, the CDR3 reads TGTGCCAGCAGCTTTGCGGGACTAATCTACAATGAGCAGTTCTTC.

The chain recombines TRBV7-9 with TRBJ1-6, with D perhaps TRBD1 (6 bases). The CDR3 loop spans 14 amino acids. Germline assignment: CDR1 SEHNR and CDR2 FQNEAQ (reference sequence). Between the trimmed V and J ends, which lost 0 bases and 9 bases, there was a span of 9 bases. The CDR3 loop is CASSLAGGGSPLHF. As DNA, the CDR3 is TGTGCCAGCAGCTTAGCCGGGGGCGGTTCACCCCTCCACTTT.